Each of the 29 T cell receptor beta chains below was sequenced from the same sample in a study of breast tumors, draining lymph nodes, adjacent tissues. From the multiplex PCR reads, TCRdb called clonotypes with MiXCR, one entry per CDR3 protein. The sample records approximately 130,000 distinct CDR3 sequences, approximately 20% being singletons. Samples came from axillary lymph nodes draining the breast cancer. Sequencing was done on a sample of axillary lymph node tissue. Receptor source: a female donor with breast cancer. Some clones in this sample may be carry-over from other donors' samples.

With respect to this clonotype: This may stem from a read error, because a much larger clone lies one nucleotide away. This chain connects TRBV5-1 to TRBJ2-2; D call uncertain. This CDR3 spans 12 amino acids. Germline CDR1 is SGHRS and CDR2 is YFSETQ. The DNA of the CDR3 is TGCGCCGGCAGCTTGGTTGTCGGGGAGCTGTTTTTT. This codes for CAGSLVVGELFF.

This clonotype was counted many times. The rearrangement joins TRBV11-2 to TRBJ2-7; 9 positions match TRBD2. The germline V gene encodes CDR1 SGHAT and CDR2 FQNNGV. Unmatched junction bases numbered 9, after V lost 6 bases and J lost 6 bases. The length of the CDR3 is 14 residues. The CDR3: CASRRREGLPEQYF. Here the CDR3 DNA reads TGTGCCAGCAGGCGGCGGGAGGGCCTCCCCGAGCAGTACTTC.

The rearrangement uses TRBV3-1 and TRBJ2-4; 7 bases align to TRBD2. The CDR3 length is 15 residues. Trimming cost V 2 bases and J 7 bases; bases outside gene matches: 8. Per germline, CDR1 LGHDT and CDR2 YNNKEL (reference sequence). The chain's CDR3 is CASSQKPGGENIQYF. For the CDR3, the DNA is TGTGCCAGCAGCCAAAAACCGGGGGGAGAGAACATTCAGTACTTC.

Comment on this clonotype: A much larger clone differs by one base, so this may be a read error. The chain uses TRBV4-2 and TRBJ2-7, with a possible D match to TRBD1 (5 bases). This CDR3 comprises 16 residues. Between the trimmed V and J ends, which lost 1 base and 6 bases, there was a span of 19 bases. Germline CDR1 reads LGHNA; CDR2 reads YNFKEQ. CDR3 amino acids: CASSQVAKTEAGEQYF. The CDR3, as DNA: TGTGCCAGCAGCCAAGTCGCTAAGACAGAAGCCGGCGAGCAGTACTTC.

In its sample, this clonotype was seen once. This sequence joins TRBV12-3 or TRBV12-4 and TRBJ1-2, with D perhaps TRBD1 (5 bases). The CDR3 is made up of 13 amino acids. Trimming left V 6 bases short and J 8 bases short, with 16 bases between. The CDR3 loop is CASSMGGGEGYTF. The CDR3 DNA reads TGTGCCAGCAGCATGGGGGGGGGAGAGGGCTACACCTTC.

This clonotype was found many times. This sequence joins TRBV4-2 and TRBJ2-7; 7 bases line up with TRBD1. The CDR3 extends over 15 amino acids. V was clipped by 2 bases and J by 1 base; unmatched bases: 5. In germline, CDR1 is LGHNA, CDR2 YNFKEQ. CDR3 DNA: TGTGCCAGCAGCCAACCCCAGGGGGATTCCTACGAGCAGTACTTC. Translated, it gives CASSQPQGDSYEQYF.

This clonotype was seen many times. V usage is TRBV2 and J usage is TRBJ2-3; 11 bases map to TRBD2. V gave up 6 bases and J gave up 3 bases; unmatched junction bases: 17. The CDR3 sequence is 19 residues long. CDR1 and CDR2 from the germline V gene are SNHLY and FYNNEI. CDR3 coding DNA: TGTGCCAGCAGACTAGGTAGCGGGAGGGCCGTTTCAGTAACAGATACGCAGTATTTT. The encoded protein is CASRLGSGRAVSVTDTQYF.

On this clonotype: The junction departs from the called germline gene at one end, perhaps through a read error. CDR3 residues: CASSRARTSGRSLYNEQIF. CDR3 DNA: TGCGCCAGCAGCCGAGCCCGGACTAGCGGGAGATCCCTCTACAATGAGCAGATCTTC. This sequence joins TRBV4-1 and TRBJ2-1; 13 bases fit TRBD2. The CDR3 has 19 amino acids. CDR1 and CDR2 from the germline V gene are MGHRA and YSYEKL.

The table lists this clonotype with many counts. This sequence joins TRBV10-1 and TRBJ1-6, with D perhaps TRBD1 (6 bases). V lost 6 bases and J 7 bases, leaving 13 bases between the germline ends. CDR1 is WNHNN, CDR2 SYGVQD, per germline (reference sequence). CDR3 length equals 14 residues. Written as DNA, the CDR3 is TGCGCCAGCAGCCCAGGACAGAGGAATTCACCCCTCCACTTT. This translates into CASSPGQRNSPLHF.

This clonotype occurred many times. CDR3 bases: TGTGCCAGCAGCTTAAGTAGCTCGGTAAGCGGGAGGGCTCTTAATGAGCAGTTCTTC. Its translation is CASSLSSSVSGRALNEQFF. The chain couples TRBV7-3 to TRBJ2-1, with TRBD2 identical over 10 bases. This CDR3 contains 19 residues. V lost 1 base to trimming and J lost 7 bases; unmatched junction nucleotides: 16. Germline lookup yields CDR1 SGHTA and CDR2 FQGTGA.

This clonotype was seen many times. This chain connects TRBV2 to TRBJ2-7, with TRBD2 identical over 12 bases. The CDR3 consists of 15 residues. The V gene end was trimmed by 5 bases and the J gene end by 6 bases; junction bases not matched to a gene: 8. CDR1 and CDR2 (germline): SNHLY, FYNNEI. This CDR3 reads CASSTRLAGVGEQYF. CDR3 sequence (DNA): TGTGCCAGCAGTACGAGACTAGCGGGAGTGGGCGAGCAGTACTTC.

The sample holds a few counts of this clonotype. It may be a read error: a sequence one base away is much more abundant. The chain is built from TRBV25-1 and TRBJ2-1, with D possibly being TRBD1 (6 bases). This CDR3 contains 13 residues. The V end was cut by 6 bases, the J end by 1 base, with 7 bases between. The germline V gene has CDR1 MGHDK and CDR2 SYGVNS. DNA for the CDR3: TGTGCCAGCAGACAGGGATCCTACAATGAGCAGTTCTTC. Protein product: CASRQGSYNEQFF.

At least ten counts were recorded for this clonotype. The V gene is TRBV10-2, the J gene TRBJ2-3, with a weak D call TRBD2 (6 bases). The CDR3 is 13 amino acids. Germline lookup yields CDR1 WSHSY and CDR2 SAAADI. V lost 5 bases and J 0 bases, leaving 6 bases between the germline ends. CDR3 sequence: CASSSGSTDTQYF. The DNA for the CDR3 is TGCGCCAGCAGTAGCGGGAGCACAGATACGCAGTATTTT.

This clonotype has a count of ten or more. The V gene is TRBV5-1, the J gene TRBJ2-1, with 10 bases that match TRBD2. Trimming took 5 bases from V and 7 from J; bases not matched to a gene: 6. CDR1 and CDR2 (germline): SGHRS, YFSETQ. CDR3 length: 14 residues. CDR3 protein: CASRLTSGINEQFF. In DNA form, the CDR3 reads TGCGCCAGCAGACTTACTAGCGGGATTAATGAGCAGTTCTTC.

This clonotype was detected ten times or more. The rearrangement links TRBV5-4 to TRBJ2-1, with D perhaps TRBD1 (6 bases). Germline-derived CDR1 and CDR2 are SGHNT and YYREEE (reference sequence). The ends were cut back, 3 bases at V and 7 bases at J, with 14 bases in the middle. This CDR3 comprises 14 residues. In DNA, the CDR3 is TGTGCCAGCAGCTCGAAAACAGGGTATAATGAGCAGTTCTTC. This sequence encodes CASSSKTGYNEQFF.

This clonotype was seen many times. The chain is built from TRBV28 and TRBJ2-7; D not resolved. Germline V gene data show CDR1 as MDHEN and CDR2 as SYDVKM. This CDR3 contains 10 residues. Trimming took 5 bases from V and 7 from J, leaving 6 bases between them. DNA of the CDR3: TGTGCCAGCAGTAATAAAGAGCAGTACTTC. Translation: CASSNKEQYF.

The CDR3 sequence: CASSVVAGGFTDTQYF. The DNA for the CDR3 is TGTGCCAGCAGCGTAGTAGCGGGAGGGTTTACAGATACGCAGTATTTT. This sequence joins TRBV9 and TRBJ2-3; 11 bases line up with TRBD2. The CDR3 has 16 residues. V lost 0 bases to trimming and J lost 3 bases; unmatched junction nucleotides: 3. Germline V gives CDR1 SGDLS, CDR2 YYNGEE.

This clonotype was seen a few times. A much larger clone is a single base away; this may be a read error. Likely a read error: the CDR3 ends without its conserved phenylalanine or tryptophan. The chain has TRBV20-1 and TRBJ2-7; 8 positions match TRBD2. This CDR3 region has 16 residues. Trimming took 3 bases from V and 2 from J; bases not matched to a gene: 12. Germline V gives CDR1 DFQATT, CDR2 SNEGSKA (reference sequence). The CDR3 nucleotides are TGCAGTGCTAGCAACTCTATAGCGGGAAGGGCCTACGAGCAGTACCTC. Protein sequence: CSASNSIAGRAYEQYL.

This clonotype was detected ten times or more. This chain joins TRBV19 and TRBJ2-7; 8 bases line up with TRBD2. CDR3 length: 15 amino acids. J gave up 5 bases and V 5 bases, and 11 bases lay outside the gene matches. The germline V gene has CDR1 LNHDA and CDR2 SQIVND (reference sequence). CDR3 amino acids: CASSPTSGLLDEQYF. The CDR3 DNA reads as TGTGCCAGTAGTCCTACTAGCGGCCTCTTGGACGAGCAGTACTTC.

This clonotype was observed many times. This sequence joins TRBV5-4 and TRBJ2-1; D is unclear. Trimming stripped 1 base from V and 4 bases from J, with 9 bases between. Germline V gene sequence: CDR1 SGHNT, CDR2 YYREEE (reference sequence). The CDR3 length is 14 residues. CDR3 nucleotides: TGTGCCAGCAGCTTGCTAGGGAAATACAATGAGCAGTTCTTC. Amino acid sequence: CASSLLGKYNEQFF.

This clonotype has ten or more counts. The V and J genes are TRBV5-8 and TRBJ2-1; tentative D call: TRBD2 (6 bases). The germline gives CDR1 SGHTS, CDR2 YDEGEE. The germline V and J ends were trimmed by 3 bases and 8 bases, with 12 bases remaining between them. This CDR3 is 13 amino acids long. CDR3 DNA sequence: TGTGCCAGCAGCTGGGGCGGGACCGATGAGCAGTTCTTC. Amino acids: CASSWGGTDEQFF.

This clonotype was picked up many times. The genes are TRBV30 and TRBJ2-7; 8 positions agree with TRBD2. The ends lost 3 bases at V and 3 bases at J; junction bases unmatched: 4. The CDR3 runs to 13 residues. The germline gives CDR1 GTSNPN, CDR2 SVGIG (reference sequence). The CDR3 nucleotides are TGTGCCTGGAGACTCAGCGGGAGCTACGAGCAGTACTTC. The encoded protein is CAWRLSGSYEQYF.

The chain uses TRBV7-2 and TRBJ2-6, with D possibly being TRBD1 (6 bases). V dropped 5 bases and J dropped 2 bases, with 10 bases sitting between them. This CDR3 has 15 amino acids. Germline V gene lookup returns CDR1 SGHTA and CDR2 FQGNSA. CDR3 sequence: CASSPYRAGANVLTF. CDR3 in DNA: TGTGCCAGCAGCCCGTACAGGGCTGGGGCCAACGTCCTGACTTTC.

This clonotype was counted at least ten times. This chain joins TRBV29-1 and TRBJ2-2; possibly TRBD1 for D (6 bases). The CDR3 consists of 14 residues. CDR1 is SQVTM, CDR2 ANQGSEA, per germline. Between the trimmed V and J ends, which lost 4 bases and 1 base, there was a span of 10 bases. The DNA for the CDR3 is TGCAGCGTTGCTCAGGGGAGGAACACCGGGGAGCTGTTTTTT. It is translated as CSVAQGRNTGELFF.

This clonotype showed up many times. The rearrangement links TRBV20-1 to TRBJ2-3; D is perhaps TRBD2 (5 bases). The CDR3 consists of 15 residues. V was clipped by 0 bases and J by 0 bases, with 10 bases between them. Germline CDR1 is DFQATT and CDR2 is SNEGSKA (reference sequence). CDR3 amino acids: CSARDPQRSTDTQYF. Here the CDR3 DNA reads TGCAGTGCTAGAGATCCCCAGCGGAGCACAGATACGCAGTATTTT.

A remark on this clonotype: A much larger clone is a single base away; this may be a read error. This sequence joins TRBV5-8 and TRBJ1-4; the match to TRBD1 covers 7 bases. This CDR3 region has 15 residues. CDR1 is SGHTS and CDR2 is YDEGEE in the germline V gene. Unmatched junction bases numbered 9, after V lost 3 bases and J lost 7 bases. The CDR3 sequence: CASSSAGGSSEKLFF. The CDR3 nucleotides read TGTGCCAGCAGCTCGGCAGGGGGATCCAGTGAAAAACTGTTTTTT.

Ten or more counts support this clonotype. The chain joins TRBV20-1 to TRBJ2-7, with 10 bases matching TRBD2. V lost 3 bases and J lost 3; bases outside the gene matches: 8. Germline values: CDR1 DFQATT, CDR2 SNEGSKA (reference sequence). The CDR3 length is 15 residues. CDR3 in amino acids: CSASQASGRIYEQYF. The DNA of the CDR3 is TGCAGTGCTAGCCAGGCTAGCGGGAGAATCTACGAGCAGTACTTC.

The chain links TRBV9 to TRBJ2-3, with TRBD1 identical over 7 bases. Germline CDR1 is SGDLS and CDR2 is YYNGEE. CDR3 length: 15 residues. The trim removed 3 bases at V and 6 bases at J, leaving 10 bases unmatched. Here the CDR3 reads CASSGTGAGSDTQYF. The CDR3 DNA follows: TGTGCCAGCAGCGGAACAGGGGCTGGGTCGGATACGCAGTATTTT.

Note on this clonotype: The CDR3 end shows no conserved phenylalanine or tryptophan, and so a read error is likely. The V and J genes are TRBV18 and TRBJ2-7, with D perhaps given as TRBD1 or TRBD2 (5 bases each). The CDR3 loop spans 13 amino acids. Germline CDR1 is KGHSH and CDR2 is LQKENI. V lost 3 bases, J lost 4 bases, and 10 bases lay in between. Here the CDR3 reads CASSPRGGYEQYL. CDR3 nucleotides: TGTGCCAGCTCACCGAGGGGTGGGTACGAGCAGTACCTC.